This is a list of T cell receptor beta chains from one sample in a study of cytomegalovirus exposure and HLA in healthy donors. Some clones are missing from TCRdb's copy, which holds only in-frame ones; the method was immunoSEQ multiplex PCR. The sample lists more than 75,000 clones, 85% to 90% seen once, with approximately 2.2% in the top ten. Sequencing was done on a sample of PBMCs. These receptors were obtained from a man between 18 and 29 years old in good health and CMV-seronegative. The CDR3 runs from the conserved cysteine through the conserved F or W. The D gene is left open where the match is weak. Part of the rows lack a size; the others show once, few, many or a class for expanded clones.

d_gene | j_gene | v_gene | abundance | CDR3aa | CDR3nt
TRBD2 | TRBJ2-7 | TRBV7-3 | . | CASSLGSGKVYEQYF | TGTGCCAGCAGCTTAGGTAGCGGGAAGGTCTACGAGCAGTACTTC
TRBD2 | TRBJ2-3 | TRBV2 | . | CASSDLTLASGRADTQYF | TGTGCCAGCAGTGATCTCACCCTTGCTAGCGGGAGAGCAGATACGCAGTATTTT
. | TRBJ2-1 | TRBV5-4 | . | CATPSLRGKSSYNEQFF | TGTGCCACCCCGAGCTTACGGGGAAAGAGCTCCTACAATGAGCAGTTCTTC
. | TRBJ1-1 | TRBV5-6 | . | CASSQGPMGRMNTEAFF | TGTGCCAGCAGCCAGGGTCCCATGGGGCGGATGAACACTGAAGCTTTCTTT
. | TRBJ1-3 | TRBV18 | . | CASSPPRTAGNTIYF | TGTGCCAGCTCACCCCCACGGACTGCAGGAAACACCATATATTTT
TRBD2 | TRBJ2-3 | TRBV7-2 | . | CASSWTSGRADTQYF | TGTGCCAGCAGCTGGACTAGCGGGAGGGCCGATACGCAGTATTTT
. | TRBJ2-6 | TRBV4-1 | . | CASSQVAVSGANVLTF | TGCGCCAGCAGCCAAGTGGCAGTCTCTGGGGCCAACGTCCTGACTTTC
. | TRBJ1-2 | TRBV5-1 | . | CASSLGESEGWGYTF | TGCGCCAGCAGCTTGGGGGAATCGGAGGGGTGGGGCTACACCTTC
. | TRBJ2-3 | TRBV6-6 | once | CASSYPQTDTQYF | TGTGCCAGCAGTTACCCCCAGACAGATACGCAGTATTTT
. | TRBJ1-6 | TRBV28 | . | CASSLPDRRVSPLHF | TGTGCCAGCAGTTTACCAGACAGGCGTGTGTCACCCCTCCACTTT
TRBD1 | TRBJ1-1 | TRBV7-2 | once | CASSVTGTGRNVGEAFF | TGTGCCAGCAGCGTAACCGGGACAGGGCGAAATGTGGGTGAAGCTTTCTTT
TRBD2 | TRBJ2-1 | TRBV5-4 | . | CASSPGTSGAYNEQFF | TGTGCCAGCAGCCCGGGGACTAGCGGGGCCTACAATGAGCAGTTCTTC
. | TRBJ2-1 | TRBV28 | . | CASSYGGTPEQFF | TGTGCCAGCAGTTATGGGGGGACCCCCGAGCAGTTCTTC
. | TRBJ1-3 | TRBV28 | . | CASSLRLVGRELMTIYF | TGTGCCAGCAGTTTGCGTTTAGTGGGGAGGGAATTAATGACCATATATTTT
. | TRBJ2-7 | TRBV29-1 | . | CSVVNPRSSYEQYF | TGCAGCGTTGTCAACCCTCGGAGCTCCTACGAGCAGTACTTC
TRBD1 | TRBJ2-7 | TRBV11-2 | . | CASSRTLGQGHEQYF | TGTGCCAGCAGCCGAACCCTCGGACAGGGCCACGAGCAGTACTTC
TRBD2 | TRBJ2-1 | TRBV4-1 | . | CASSQTSGRGNNEQFF | TGCGCCAGCAGCCAGACTAGCGGGAGGGGGAACAATGAGCAGTTCTTC
. | TRBJ1-1 | TRBV19 | . | CASSNGGGTFF | TGTGCCAGTAGTAATGGGGGCGGAACTTTCTTT
TRBD1 | TRBJ2-7 | TRBV30 | . | CAWSARDRRLSYEQYF | TGTGCCTGGAGCGCTCGGGACAGGAGGTTATCCTACGAGCAGTACTTC
TRBD1 | TRBJ1-1 | TRBV6-1 | . | CASQGDTEAFF | TGTGCCAGCCAGGGGGACACTGAAGCTTTCTTT
. | TRBJ2-3 | TRBV7-3 | . | CASSLWGGTTSTDTQYF | TGTGCCAGCAGCTTATGGGGGGGGACAACTAGCACAGATACGCAGTATTTT
. | TRBJ2-1 | TRBV7-9 | . | CASRPKTSGNEQFF | TGTGCCAGCAGGCCCAAGACTAGTGGGAATGAGCAGTTCTTC
. | TRBJ2-5 | TRBV7-2 | . | CASSLDRSETQYF | TGTGCCAGCAGCTTAGACAGGTCGGAGACCCAGTACTTC